This T cell receptor beta chain was documented in a study of T cells in Graves' hyperthyroidism and ophthalmopathy. Study-level points and caveats: The model predicted ophthalmopathy a median around seven months before onset.

From germline, CDR1 is MRHNA and CDR2 SNTAGT. This CDR3 contains 15 residues. Trimming removed 0 bases from V and 6 bases from J, with 15 bases in between. A note on this clonotype: The antigen remains undetermined.

On the basis of clinical symptoms, serum thyroxine and TRAb, thyroid ultrasound and orbital computed tomography, diagnoses were made. Amplified TCR beta CDR3 regions derived from RNA transcripts. First-round RT-PCR targeting the TCR CDR3 was performed with the HTBI primer set. TCRdb reanalysed the multiplex PCR reads using MiXCR and keeps one entry per CDR3 protein. Of hundreds of thousands of distinct CDR3 sequences listed, 15% to 18% are singletons. The chain joins TRBV6-4 to TRBJ2-7; D gene unclear. The origin of this receptor is a woman under 30 with Graves' hyperthyroidism. The sample consisted of blood. CDR3: CASSDSPVGVSEQYF. In DNA form, the CDR3 reads TGTGCCAGCAGTGACTCTCCAGTTGGAGTCTCCGAGCAGTACTTC.